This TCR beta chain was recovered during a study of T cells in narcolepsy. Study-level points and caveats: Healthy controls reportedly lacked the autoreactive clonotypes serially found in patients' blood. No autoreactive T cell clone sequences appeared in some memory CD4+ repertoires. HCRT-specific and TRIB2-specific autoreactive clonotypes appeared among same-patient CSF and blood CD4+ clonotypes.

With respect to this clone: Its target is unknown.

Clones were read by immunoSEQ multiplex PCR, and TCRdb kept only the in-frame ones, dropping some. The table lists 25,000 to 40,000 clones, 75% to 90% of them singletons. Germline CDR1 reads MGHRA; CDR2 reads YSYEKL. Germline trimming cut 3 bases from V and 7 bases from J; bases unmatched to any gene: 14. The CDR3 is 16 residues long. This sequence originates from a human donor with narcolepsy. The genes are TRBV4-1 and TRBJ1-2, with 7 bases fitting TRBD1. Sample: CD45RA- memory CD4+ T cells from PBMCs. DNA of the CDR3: TGCGCCAGCAGCCACGCTCCGGGACAGCCCAACGGTGGCTACACCTTC. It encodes CASSHAPGQPNGGYTF.